This is a list of T cell receptor beta chains from one sample in a study of beta chain features in type 1 diabetes. Method: immunoSEQ multiplex PCR; TCRdb's copy keeps in-frame clones and lacks some. Found here are 300,000 to 400,000 clones, 9.6% of them singletons; the top ten hold roughly 0.54%. The material sequenced was central memory CD4+ T cells from blood. The receptors here all came from a man aged 25 to 45 with type 1 diabetes. Each CDR3 is given with its conserved first and last residue. Each record gives: J gene, clone size, D gene, V gene, CDR3 protein, CDR3 DNA. A D gene is named only where the DNA matches it firmly. Not all rows give a size; the values are once, few, many and, for expanded clones, a class.

TRBJ1-5 once TRBD1 TRBV6-5 CASSYSTDRAQPQHF TGTGCCAGCAGTTACTCAACGGACAGGGCCCAGCCCCAGCATTTT
TRBJ2-6 few NA TRBV7-2 CASSPFASNSGANVLTF TGTGCCAGCAGCCCCTTCGCGTCCAACTCTGGGGCCAACGTCCTGACTTTC
TRBJ1-3 NA NA TRBV6-5 CASSKQNSGNTIYF TGTGCCAGCAGTAAACAGAACTCTGGAAACACCATATATTTT
TRBJ2-5 few TRBD2 TRBV5-1 CASSPGLAGEETQYF TGCGCCAGCAGCCCCGGACTAGCGGGGGAAGAGACCCAGTACTTC
TRBJ2-7 few NA TRBV6-5 CASSLDSSRLAYEQYF TGTGCCAGCAGTTTAGACAGCTCAAGACTGGCCTACGAGCAGTACTTC
TRBJ2-2 NA NA TRBV19 CASIPGRAGELFF TGTGCCAGTATCCCCGGTAGGGCCGGGGAGCTGTTTTTT
TRBJ2-7 NA NA TRBV2 CASRERVGYEQYF TGTGCCAGCAGGGAGCGGGTGGGCTACGAGCAGTACTTC
TRBJ2-4 NA TRBD1 TRBV30 CAWSPTGDIQYF TGTGCCTGGAGTCCGACAGGGGACATTCAGTACTTC
TRBJ1-5 NA NA TRBV5-4 CASSLGGRGNQPQHF TGTGCCAGCAGCTTGGGGGGTCGGGGCAATCAGCCCCAGCATTTT
TRBJ1-1 NA NA TRBV5-1 CASTTGNTEAFF TGCGCCAGCACGACCGGGAACACTGAAGCTTTCTTT
TRBJ2-1 NA TRBD2 TRBV25-1 CASSGGPGLAGVKEQFF TGTGCCAGCAGTGGGGGGCCGGGACTAGCGGGAGTAAAGGAGCAGTTCTTC
TRBJ1-1 few TRBD1 TRBV14 CASSQNDRGYTEAFF TGTGCCAGCAGCCAAAATGACAGGGGCTACACTGAAGCTTTCTTT
TRBJ2-1 few TRBD1 TRBV7-2 CASTPQGISYNEQFF TGTGCCAGCACCCCACAGGGGATCTCCTACAATGAGCAGTTCTTC
TRBJ1-2 many NA TRBV7-3 CASSLTGAQGYGYTF TGTGCCAGCAGCCTCACCGGGGCGCAAGGCTATGGCTACACCTTC
TRBJ1-2 few NA TRBV4-1 CASSQEGFSGYTF TGCGCCAGCAGCCAAGAGGGATTTTCTGGCTACACCTTC
TRBJ1-2 few NA TRBV19 CATRLYGDYGYTF TGTGCCACCCGGTTGTATGGGGACTATGGCTACACCTTC
TRBJ2-2 NA NA TRBV12-5 CASGLGIGTGELFF TGTGCTAGTGGTTTGGGGATTGGAACCGGGGAGCTGTTTTTT
TRBJ2-5 many NA TRBV5-4 CASSLLGTQETQYF TGTGCCAGCAGCTTGCTTGGGACTCAAGAGACCCAGTACTTC
TRBJ2-5 few TRBD2 TRBV28 CASRTSIGVGLAAEETQYF TGTGCCAGCAGAACGAGCATCGGGGTGGGACTAGCCGCTGAAGAGACCCAGTACTTC
TRBJ1-1 NA NA TRBV6-5 CASRHGQSNTEAFF TGTGCCAGCAGACACGGACAGTCGAACACTGAAGCTTTCTTT
TRBJ1-1 few NA TRBV28 CASGVGDTEAFF TGTGCCAGCGGGGTAGGGGACACTGAAGCTTTCTTT
TRBJ1-3 NA NA TRBV4-2 CASSQELTAKSGNTIYF TGTGCCAGCAGCCAAGAATTGACAGCCAAATCTGGAAACACCATATATTTT
TRBJ2-7 NA NA TRBV14 CASSQLSTNRYEQYF TGTGCCAGCAGCCAACTGTCGACTAATCGCTACGAGCAGTACTTC
TRBJ2-1 NA NA TRBV2 CAIPEGDGGSYNEQFF TGTGCCATCCCTGAGGGGGATGGGGGCTCCTACAATGAGCAGTTCTTC
TRBJ2-2 NA NA TRBV25-1 CASSDGGYTGELFF TGTGCCAGCAGTGATGGCGGGTACACCGGGGAGCTGTTTTTT
TRBJ2-7 NA TRBD2 TRBV7-2 CASSPLLSGGRAYEQYF TGTGCCAGCAGCCCCCTGTTGTCGGGCGGGAGGGCCTACGAGCAGTACTTC
TRBJ1-4 many NA TRBV28 CASSRTLSTNEKLFF TGTGCCAGCAGTAGGACACTATCAACTAATGAAAAACTGTTTTTT
TRBJ2-3 NA NA TRBV7-9 CASSSHGGVRGSTDTQYF TGTGCCAGCAGCTCTCACGGCGGGGTCAGGGGAAGCACAGATACGCAGTATTTT
TRBJ2-3 many TRBD1 TRBV4-3 CASSLYRGVTDTQYF TGCGCCAGCAGCCTCTACAGGGGGGTCACAGATACGCAGTATTTT
TRBJ2-2 NA TRBD1 TRBV10-3 CAISAQGAGELFF TGTGCCATCAGTGCACAGGGGGCCGGGGAGCTGTTTTTT
TRBJ2-3 NA NA TRBV19 CASSHLQGGTDTQYF TGTGCCAGTAGCCACCTACAGGGCGGCACAGATACGCAGTATTTT
TRBJ2-5 many NA TRBV29-1 CSVEDPEGEETQYF TGCAGCGTTGAAGATCCGGAAGGGGAGGAGACCCAGTACTTC
TRBJ2-3 many NA TRBV4-3 CASSQGSTDTQYF TGCGCCAGCAGCCAAGGGAGCACAGATACGCAGTATTTT
TRBJ1-1 few TRBD1 TRBV5-1 CASSPRTGLDTEAFF TGCGCCAGCAGCCCTCGGACAGGGCTAGACACTGAAGCTTTCTTT
TRBJ2-7 NA TRBD1 TRBV29-1 CSVAPGQGANEQYF TGCAGCGTTGCGCCGGGACAGGGGGCCAACGAGCAGTACTTC
TRBJ1-1 few TRBD1 TRBV7-9 CASRYGTASDVLNTEAFF TGTGCCAGCAGGTATGGGACAGCGTCTGATGTATTGAACACTGAAGCTTTCTTT
TRBJ2-7 NA NA TRBV27 CASSSPDSYEQYF TGTGCCAGCAGTTCCCCTGACAGCTACGAGCAGTACTTC
TRBJ2-5 NA TRBD1 TRBV30 CAWGTGTGKSETQYF TGTGCCTGGGGGACCGGGACAGGTAAATCCGAGACCCAGTACTTC